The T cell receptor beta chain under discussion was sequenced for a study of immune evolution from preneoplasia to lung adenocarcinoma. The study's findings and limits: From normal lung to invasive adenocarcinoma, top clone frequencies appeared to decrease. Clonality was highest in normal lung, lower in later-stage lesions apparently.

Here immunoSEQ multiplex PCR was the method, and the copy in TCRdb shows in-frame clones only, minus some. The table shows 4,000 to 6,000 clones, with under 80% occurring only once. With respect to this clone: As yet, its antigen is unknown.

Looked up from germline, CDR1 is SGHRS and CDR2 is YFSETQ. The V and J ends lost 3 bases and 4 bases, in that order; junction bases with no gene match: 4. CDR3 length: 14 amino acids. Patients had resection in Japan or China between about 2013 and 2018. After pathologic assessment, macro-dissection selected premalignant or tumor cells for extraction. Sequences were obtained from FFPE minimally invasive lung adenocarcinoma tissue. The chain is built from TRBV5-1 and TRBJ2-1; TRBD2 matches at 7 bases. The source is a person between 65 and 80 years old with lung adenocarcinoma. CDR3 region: CASSSLAAYNEQFF. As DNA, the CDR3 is TGCGCCAGCAGCTCTCTAGCGGCATACAATGAGCAGTTCTTC.